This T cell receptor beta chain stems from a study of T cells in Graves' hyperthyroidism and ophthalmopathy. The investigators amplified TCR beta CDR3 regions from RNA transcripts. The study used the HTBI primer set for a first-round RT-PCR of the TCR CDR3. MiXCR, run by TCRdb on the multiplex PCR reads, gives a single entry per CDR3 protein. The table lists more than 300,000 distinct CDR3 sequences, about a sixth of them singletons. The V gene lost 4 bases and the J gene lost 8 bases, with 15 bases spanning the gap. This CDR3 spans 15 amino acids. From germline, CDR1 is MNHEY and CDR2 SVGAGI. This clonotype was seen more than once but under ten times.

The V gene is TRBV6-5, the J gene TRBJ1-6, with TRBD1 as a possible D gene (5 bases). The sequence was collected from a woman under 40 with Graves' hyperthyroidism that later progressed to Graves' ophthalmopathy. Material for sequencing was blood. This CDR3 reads CASSSRTGADSPLHF. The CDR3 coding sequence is TGTGCCAGCAGTTCGAGAACAGGCGCGGATTCACCCCTCCACTTT.